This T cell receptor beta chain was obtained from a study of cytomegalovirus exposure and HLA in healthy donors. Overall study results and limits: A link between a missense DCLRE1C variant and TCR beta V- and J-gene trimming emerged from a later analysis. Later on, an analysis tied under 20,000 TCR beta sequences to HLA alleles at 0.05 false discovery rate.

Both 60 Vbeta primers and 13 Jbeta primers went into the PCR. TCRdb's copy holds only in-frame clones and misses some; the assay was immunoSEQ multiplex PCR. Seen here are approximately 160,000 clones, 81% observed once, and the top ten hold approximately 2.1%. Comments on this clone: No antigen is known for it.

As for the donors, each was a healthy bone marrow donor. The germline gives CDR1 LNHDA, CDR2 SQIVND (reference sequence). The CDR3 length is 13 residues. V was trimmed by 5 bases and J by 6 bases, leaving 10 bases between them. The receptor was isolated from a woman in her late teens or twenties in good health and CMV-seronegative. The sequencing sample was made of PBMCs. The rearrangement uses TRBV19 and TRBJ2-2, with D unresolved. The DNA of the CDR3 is TGTGCCAGTAGTTTGGCCGGAGCCGGGGAGCTGTTTTTT. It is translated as CASSLAGAGELFF.